Listed below are T cell receptor beta chains from one sample, sequenced in a study of blood T cell repertoires in COVID-19. Sequenced by immunoSEQ multiplex PCR; TCRdb stores in-frame clones only, minus some. The sample shows 50,000 to 55,000 clones, about nine tenths of them seen only once. Sample: peripheral blood. Receptors originate from a man older than 75 with acute or convalescent COVID-19. The CDR3 runs from the conserved cysteine through the conserved F or W. A D gene is named only where the DNA matches it firmly. Clone size is not always given. Where it is, it says once, few, many or a class for expanded clones.

CDR3 DNA: TGTGCCAGCTCACGGGGGGATGAAGAGACCCAGTACTTC
CDR3 protein: CASSRGDEETQYF
V gene: TRBV18
J gene: TRBJ2-5
clone size: NA
D gene: NA

CDR3 DNA: TGTGCCAGCAGCCTAGATGGGGGGGTGAGCCAGCCCCAGCATTTT
CDR3 protein: CASSLDGGVSQPQHF
V gene: TRBV9
J gene: TRBJ1-5
clone size: NA
D gene: NA

CDR3 DNA: TGTGCCAGCAGCCCCAGAGGGCAGACATACAATGAGCAGTTCTTC
CDR3 protein: CASSPRGQTYNEQFF
V gene: TRBV7-2
J gene: TRBJ2-1
clone size: NA
D gene: NA

CDR3 DNA: TGCAGCGTTGGGGGACATGGACCATACGAGCAGTACTTC
CDR3 protein: CSVGGHGPYEQYF
V gene: TRBV29-1
J gene: TRBJ2-7
clone size: once
D gene: NA

CDR3 DNA: TGTGCTGCGCGGCTAGTCTACGAGCAGTACTTC
CDR3 protein: CAARLVYEQYF
V gene: TRBV19
J gene: TRBJ2-7
clone size: NA
D gene: NA

CDR3 DNA: TGTGCCAGCAGTGAATGGAAGGGGAAGGCTGAAGCTTTCTTT
CDR3 protein: CASSEWKGKAEAFF
V gene: TRBV25-1
J gene: TRBJ1-1
clone size: NA
D gene: NA

CDR3 DNA: TGTGCCAGCTCACCCGGACAGGGAGGAGAGACCCAGTACTTC
CDR3 protein: CASSPGQGGETQYF
V gene: TRBV18
J gene: TRBJ2-5
clone size: once
D gene: TRBD1

CDR3 DNA: TGTGCCAGCAGCATTACTGGGAACACTGAAGCTTTCTTT
CDR3 protein: CASSITGNTEAFF
V gene: TRBV7-9
J gene: TRBJ1-1
clone size: NA
D gene: NA

CDR3 DNA: TGCGCCAGCAGTGAGTGGGAGATTGGTGGCTACACCTTC
CDR3 protein: CASSEWEIGGYTF
V gene: TRBV10-2
J gene: TRBJ1-2
clone size: few
D gene: NA

CDR3 DNA: TGTGCCAGCAGAGCCCAGGGGAGCACTGAAGCTTTCTTT
CDR3 protein: CASRAQGSTEAFF
V gene: TRBV6-5
J gene: TRBJ1-1
clone size: NA
D gene: NA

CDR3 DNA: TGTGCCAGCAGCAGGACAGGCGGGGAGACCCAGTACTTC
CDR3 protein: CASSRTGGETQYF
V gene: TRBV7-2
J gene: TRBJ2-5
clone size: NA
D gene: TRBD1

CDR3 DNA: TGTGCCAGCAGTTACGACGGGACTAGCGGGTTTTACGAGCAGTACTTC
CDR3 protein: CASSYDGTSGFYEQYF
V gene: TRBV6-5
J gene: TRBJ2-7
clone size: NA
D gene: TRBD2

CDR3 DNA: TGCGCCAGCCGCAGAACCCACAGGGGGGGATACGAGCAGTACTTC
CDR3 protein: CASRRTHRGGYEQYF
V gene: TRBV4-3
J gene: TRBJ2-7
clone size: NA
D gene: NA

CDR3 DNA: TGCGCCAGCAGCCCCCGGGACACCAGACCCTACGAGCAGTACTTC
CDR3 protein: CASSPRDTRPYEQYF
V gene: TRBV4-3
J gene: TRBJ2-7
clone size: NA
D gene: NA

CDR3 DNA: TGTGCCAGCAGCTTAGCTGTTAGATACTACCTGGAGGAGCAGTACTTC
CDR3 protein: CASSLAVRYYLEEQYF
V gene: TRBV7-6
J gene: TRBJ2-7
clone size: NA
D gene: NA

CDR3 DNA: TGTGCCAGCAGCTTCCCGGACAGCTACGAGCAGTACTTC
CDR3 protein: CASSFPDSYEQYF
V gene: TRBV7-8
J gene: TRBJ2-7
clone size: once
D gene: NA

CDR3 DNA: TGTGCCAGCAGCGTCCCGGGACTAGCGGGGCCGTCCTACGAGCAGTACTTC
CDR3 protein: CASSVPGLAGPSYEQYF
V gene: TRBV9
J gene: TRBJ2-7
clone size: NA
D gene: TRBD2

CDR3 DNA: TGTGCCAGCAGCCAAGATAAGGCAGGACAGTCTGGAAACACCATATATTTT
CDR3 protein: CASSQDKAGQSGNTIYF
V gene: TRBV3-1/TRBV3-2
J gene: TRBJ1-3
clone size: NA
D gene: NA

CDR3 DNA: TGTGCCAGCAGTTACGGGGGACAGCTCAACACTGAAGCTTTCTTT
CDR3 protein: CASSYGGQLNTEAFF
V gene: TRBV6-5
J gene: TRBJ1-1
clone size: NA
D gene: TRBD1

CDR3 DNA: TGTGCCAGCATCCGCCCCGGGACAGGGGTTGCGGGCATGTTGGATCAGCCCCAGCATTTT
CDR3 protein: CASIRPGTGVAGMLDQPQHF
V gene: TRBV6-4
J gene: TRBJ1-5
clone size: once
D gene: TRBD1